This TCR beta chain was recorded in a study of blood T cell repertoires in COVID-19. J lost 1 base, V lost 4 bases, and 2 bases had no gene match. The CDR3 loop spans 14 amino acids. CDR1 and CDR2 from the germline V gene are SGHKS and YYEKEE (reference sequence). The protocol was immunoSEQ multiplex PCR, while the TCRdb copy is restricted to in-frame clones and leaves out a portion. Of around 160,000 clones detected, 82% appear once; the ten largest clones hold about 15%. The sample consisted of peripheral blood. The chain recombines TRBV5-5 with TRBJ1-1, with 9 bases that match TRBD1. This TCR came from a human donor with acute or convalescent COVID-19. The donor label of this sample is uncertain. CDR3 in DNA: TGTGCCAGCAGCCGACAGGGGGGGAACACTGAAGCTTTCTTT. Its translation: CASSRQGGNTEAFF.